The 32 T cell receptor beta chains below come from one sample, sequenced in a study of kidney transplant recipient with SARS-CoV-2 infection. A single record per CDR3 protein comes from TCRdb applying MiXCR to the reads. This sample has 200,000 to 300,000 distinct CDR3 sequences, with roughly 26% found just once. Sequencing was performed on a blood sample, taken at baseline and between days 110 and 120 from a kidney transplant recipient. The source is a male patient aged 25-45 years who had COVID-19 and was a kidney transplant recipient. The T cells may partly be graft donor cells.

Of note for this clonotype: A much larger clone differs from this one at a single base, so this may be a read error. The V gene is TRBV4-1, the J gene TRBJ2-2, with a weak D call TRBD2 (7 bases). This CDR3 is built from 16 residues. The germline V gene has CDR1 MGHRA and CDR2 YSYEKL. CDR3 sequence reads: CVSSQGLRGQGGELFF. The CDR3 nucleotides are TGCGTCAGCAGCCAAGGCTTGCGGGGGCAGGGCGGGGAGCTGTTTTTT.

This clonotype was detected ten times or more. The chain is built from TRBV7-4 and TRBJ1-2; D unresolved. V lost 5 bases, J lost 4 bases, and 23 bases lay in between. This CDR3 region has 17 residues. The germline CDR1 and CDR2 sequences are SGHVT and SQSDAQ. CDR3 sequence: CASSALFSARKTYGYTF. The CDR3 DNA follows: TGTGCCAGCAGCGCTCTGTTTTCAGCTCGAAAGACCTATGGCTACACCTTC.

Points on this clonotype: A read error is possible here, since a much larger clone lies one base away. The chain couples TRBV28 to TRBJ2-2, with 8 bases aligning to TRBD1. This CDR3 contains 16 residues. Per germline, CDR1 MDHEN and CDR2 SYDVKM. Trimming cost V 4 bases and J 10 bases; bases outside gene matches: 14. This chain's CDR3 is CASSSGGAGGSEELFF. The CDR3 region has the DNA TGTGCCAGCAGTTCAGGGGGCGCAGGGGGATCCGAGGAGCTGTTTTTT.

This clonotype has more than one count but fewer than ten. V usage is TRBV8-2 and J usage is TRBJ2-6. TRBV8-2 is assigned pseudogene status. This CDR3 spans 17 amino acids. CDR3 loop: CGIHCRITQSRANVLTF. CDR3 nucleotides: TGTGGCATCCATTGCAGGATAACACAAAGTCGGGCCAACGTCCTGACTTTC.

This clonotype was observed at least ten times. The gene calls are TRBV23-1 and TRBJ1-2; D call uncertain. TRBV23-1 is labeled an ORF, and its function is uncertain. Trimming took 5 bases from V and 4 from J, leaving 23 bases between them. This CDR3 is built from 17 residues. The CDR3 is CASSANWLRRKTYGYTF. The CDR3 nucleotides are TGCGCCAGCAGTGCCAATTGGCTACGCAGAAAGACCTATGGCTACACCTTC.

The J gene is TRBJ1-5, the V gene TRBV23-1; a weak D match, TRBD1 (6 bases). TRBV23-1 qualifies as an ORF whose function is uncertain. The V gene lost 1 base and the J gene lost 0 bases, with 16 bases spanning the gap. This CDR3 has 18 residues. As DNA, the CDR3 is TGCGCCAGCAGTCAATTAAAGGGGGGGGGAGCTAGCAATCAGCCCCAGCATTTT. Protein sequence: CASSQLKGGGASNQPQHF.

With regard to this clonotype: This may be a read error, as it is one base from a much larger clone. The chain recombines TRBV25-1 with TRBJ2-7, with D unresolved. The germline V gene encodes CDR1 MGHDK and CDR2 SYGVNS. The CDR3 covers 11 residues. V lost 1 base and J lost 9, with 7 bases in between. The CDR3 DNA is TGTGCCAGCAGTGAATTGGGCGGGCAGTACTTC. This gives the protein CASSELGGQYF.

With respect to this clonotype: This may come from a read error, since a much larger clone is one base off. The gene calls are TRBV24-1 and TRBJ1-2; D is possibly TRBD1 (6 bases). Germline V gene data show CDR1 as KGHDR and CDR2 as SFDVKD. This CDR3 has 13 residues. CDR3 sequence: CTTSDFAQGGYTF. The CDR3 DNA reads as TGTACCACCAGTGATTTTGCTCAGGGGGGCTACACCTTC.

The table lists this clonotype with many counts. The CDR3 protein is CASSQVTGELFF. The CDR3 nucleotides read TGTGCCAGCAGCCAAGTGACCGGGGAGCTGTTTTTT. V is TRBV3-2 and J is TRBJ2-2. TRBV3-2 is flagged as a pseudogene. The CDR3 loop spans 12 amino acids.

In its sample, this clonotype was seen many times. This chain uses TRBV5-1 with TRBJ1-2, with D uncertain. CDR1 and CDR2 (germline): SGHRS, YFSETQ. Trimming cost V 7 bases and J 4 bases, with 23 bases left between them. The CDR3 has 16 amino acids. The CDR3 sequence is CASAEISVRKTYGYTF. The CDR3 DNA follows: TGCGCCAGCGCTGAAATATCGGTTCGAAAGACCTATGGCTACACCTTC.

This clonotype was seen at least ten times. CDR3 loop: CAISEFTGELFF. The CDR3, as DNA: TGTGCCATCAGTGAGTTCACCGGGGAGCTGTTTTTT. The chain has TRBV10-3 and TRBJ2-2; unclear D gene. In germline, CDR1 is ENHRY, CDR2 SYGVKD. V was pared by 1 base and J by 4 bases, with 1 base between. CDR3 length: 12 residues.

This clonotype was counted many times. The chain's CDR3 is CASSLTTKAGKTYGYTF. The CDR3 DNA sequence: TGTGCCAGCAGCCTTACCACTAAGGCTGGAAAGACCTATGGCTACACCTTC. The V gene is TRBV11-1, the J gene TRBJ1-2; D remains ambiguous. V dropped 5 bases and J dropped 4 bases, with 23 bases sitting between them. The CDR3 totals 17 residues. Germline V gene lookup returns CDR1 SGHAT and CDR2 FQDESV (reference sequence).

V gene TRBV20-1 combines with J gene TRBJ2-3, with TRBD2 identical over 11 bases. This CDR3 has 15 residues. Trimming cost V 2 bases and J 2 bases; bases outside gene matches: 3. CDR1 and CDR2 (germline): DFQATT, SNEGSKA (reference sequence). CDR3 region: CSARKLAGVTDTQYF. The CDR3 DNA is TGCAGTGCTAGAAAACTAGCGGGGGTCACAGATACGCAGTATTTT.

This clonotype occurred once. Possible read error: a much larger clone is one base away. The chain links TRBV5-4 to TRBJ2-2; D unclear. The ends were cut back, 0 bases at V and 5 bases at J, with 8 bases in the middle. CDR1 is SGHNT and CDR2 is YYREEE in the germline V gene (reference sequence). This CDR3 is 14 amino acids long. CDR3 residues: CASSLGRQTGELFF. CDR3 coding DNA: TGTGCCAGCAGCTTGGGGCGGCAGACCGGGGAGCTGTTTTTT.

This clonotype was counted at least ten times. The chain uses TRBV3-1 and TRBJ1-2; D is uncertain. CDR3 size: 17 residues. The germline V gene encodes CDR1 LGHDT and CDR2 YNNKEL (reference sequence). V lost 4 bases and J 4 bases, leaving 22 bases between the germline ends. In DNA, the CDR3 is TGTGCCAGCAGCCTTCGTCCCACCCTTCGAAAGACCTATGGCTACACCTTC. This translates into CASSLRPTLRKTYGYTF.

This clonotype was seen a few times. The gene calls are TRBV30 and TRBJ1-2; D is uncertain. Trimming stripped 5 bases from V and 4 bases from J, with 23 bases between. CDR3 length: 16 residues. The germline gives CDR1 GTSNPN, CDR2 SVGIG (reference sequence). CDR3 sequence: CAWGKRRYRKTYGYTF. Written as DNA, the CDR3 is TGTGCCTGGGGCAAACGGCGTTATAGAAAGACCTATGGCTACACCTTC.

This clonotype was observed a handful of times. The rearrangement uses TRBV19 and TRBJ1-1; D is unresolved. Trimming left V 6 bases short and J 4 bases short, with 12 bases between. Germline CDR1 is LNHDA and CDR2 is SQIVND (reference sequence). This CDR3 comprises 13 residues. This CDR3 reads CASSGLAATEAFF. The CDR3 nucleotides are TGTGCCAGTAGCGGTTTGGCAGCCACTGAAGCTTTCTTT.

This clonotype was counted many times. The rearrangement joins TRBV4-3 to TRBJ2-5, with TRBD2 matching 8 bases. The CDR3 length is 15 residues. V was pared by 0 bases and J by 0 bases, with 0 bases of the junction left unmatched. Germline values: CDR1 LGHNA, CDR2 YSLEER. The CDR3 sequence: CASSQEAGDQETQYF. In DNA, the CDR3 is TGCGCCAGCAGCCAAGAAGCGGGGGACCAAGAGACCCAGTACTTC.

Notes on this clonotype: A far larger clone is off by one base, so a read error is likely. The rearrangement joins TRBV19 to TRBJ2-4; perhaps TRBD1 as D (6 bases). The DNA end is a closer match to TRBJ2-7, so the J assignment may be wrong. Germline V lookup: CDR1 LNHDA, CDR2 SQIVND (reference sequence). This CDR3 is built from 14 residues. CDR3: CASSTSRQGGEQYF. CDR3 nucleotides: TGTGCCAGTAGTACCAGTAGGCAAGGGGGCGAGCAGTACTTC.

This clonotype was detected many times. The chain couples TRBV19 to TRBJ2-2, with 8 bases identical to TRBD1. The junction had 14 bases not matched to a gene; V was cut back by 10 bases and J by 4 bases. The CDR3 loop spans 16 amino acids. From germline, CDR1 is LNHDA and CDR2 SQIVND (reference sequence). CDR3 sequence: CATHTSGGLVTGELFF. In nucleotides, the CDR3 is TGTGCCACCCACACATCAGGGGGCTTAGTCACCGGGGAGCTGTTTTTT. The whole variable domain, remainder taken from reference TRBV19 and TRBJ2-2, is DGGITQSPKYLFRKEGQNVTLSCEQNLNHDAMYWYRQDPGQGLRLIYYSQIVNDFQKGDIAEGYSVSREKKESFPLTVTSAQKNPTAFYLCATHTSGGLVTGELFFGEGSRLTVL.

In the case of this clonotype: A read error may be the cause here, since a much bigger clone is one base away. Because the CDR3 is missing its conserved closing phenylalanine or tryptophan, this is likely a read error. This chain links TRBV29-1 with TRBJ1-1; no clear D gene. Trimming stripped 7 bases from V and 0 bases from J, with 15 bases between. CDR1 and CDR2 (germline): SQVTM, ANQGSEA. This CDR3 spans 14 amino acids. The DNA for the CDR3 is TGCAGCGCCTCTCTAAGACCGGTGAACACTGAAGCTTTCCTT. Encoded protein: CSASLRPVNTEAFL.

In this sample, this clonotype turned up many times. The genes are TRBV4-3 and TRBJ2-2; D is uncertain. The V end was cut by 1 base, the J end by 0 bases, with 9 bases between. Germline V gives CDR1 LGHNA, CDR2 YSLEER. This CDR3 is built from 16 residues. CDR3 residues: CASSQAVRPNTGELFF. DNA of the CDR3: TGCGCCAGCAGCCAAGCAGTCAGACCGAACACCGGGGAGCTGTTTTTT.

This clonotype has a count of ten or more. The V gene is TRBV3-1, the J gene TRBJ1-2; unclear D gene. Germline loops: CDR1 LGHDT, CDR2 YNNKEL (reference sequence). The CDR3 extends over 17 amino acids. Trimming stripped 4 bases from V and 4 bases from J, with 22 bases between. The CDR3 DNA reads as TGTGCCAGCAGCCTCGCTATCACCCTTCGAAAGACCTATGGCTACACCTTC. This translates into CASSLAITLRKTYGYTF.

This clonotype came up many times. This chain joins TRBV6-1 and TRBJ1-2; no clear D. Germline CDR1 and CDR2: MNHNS and SASEGT. V lost 3 bases to trimming and J lost 1 base, with 15 bases between them. The CDR3 has 16 amino acids. The CDR3 sequence: CASSEAGGSRNYGYTF. In DNA, the CDR3 is TGTGCCAGCAGTGAGGCAGGAGGTTCGCGTAACTATGGCTACACCTTC.

Of note for this clonotype: A much larger clone sits a single nucleotide away, making a read error possible. The J gene is TRBJ2-2, the V gene TRBV20-1; D not certain. Per germline, CDR1 DFQATT and CDR2 SNEGSKA (reference sequence). The CDR3 is 13 residues long. V was cut by 3 bases and J by 1 base, with 6 bases left in between. In DNA form, the CDR3 reads TGCAGTGCTAGTAGGTGGAACACCGGGGAGCTGTTTTTT. Its protein is CSASRWNTGELFF.

Note on this clonotype: The junction shows a germline mismatch at one end, possibly a read error. This chain connects TRBV12-5 to TRBJ2-5, with D maybe TRBD1 (6 bases). The closer fit of TRBJ2-7 to the DNA end suggests the J call may be wrong. There are 13 residues in the CDR3. CDR1 is LGHNT and CDR2 is FRNRAP in the germline V gene. CDR3 in DNA: TGCGCTGGTGGAGACAGGCGTACCTACGAGCAGTACTTC. Amino acid sequence: CAGGDRRTYEQYF.

This clonotype was observed a few times. V and J are TRBV28 and TRBJ2-3, with 8 bases matching TRBD1. This CDR3 spans 16 amino acids. The J segment lost 5 bases and the V segment lost 5 bases, leaving 12 bases of the junction unmatched. CDR1 is MDHEN, CDR2 SYDVKM, per germline. DNA for the CDR3: TGTGCCAGCAGTGCAATCAGGGGGCGCATCAAAGATACGCAGTATTTT. Protein product: CASSAIRGRIKDTQYF.

As to this clonotype: A much larger clone lies one base from this, so it may be a read error. The chain has TRBV5-6 and TRBJ1-1; the match to TRBD1 covers 7 bases. J lost 4 bases, V lost 4 bases, and 7 bases had no gene match. Germline values: CDR1 SGHDT, CDR2 YYEEEE. CDR3 size: 14 residues. The CDR3 DNA sequence: TGTGCCAGCAGCCTGACAGGGAAATGCACTGAAGCTTTCTTT. Residues: CASSLTGKCTEAFF.

This rearrangement joins TRBV5-3 to TRBJ1-2; D call uncertain. TRBV5-3 belongs to the ORF category, with a function that is uncertain. V was clipped by 7 bases and J by 4 bases, with 23 bases between them. The CDR3 loop spans 16 amino acids. CDR3 loop: CARANEVVRKTYGYTF. The CDR3 DNA reads as TGTGCCAGAGCCAACGAAGTGGTGAGAAAGACCTATGGCTACACCTTC.

Details on this clonotype: Just one base apart from a much larger clone, this may be a read error. V usage is TRBV6-4 and J usage is TRBJ2-2; D might be TRBD2 (6 bases). CDR1 and CDR2 from the germline V gene are MRHNA and SNTAGT. The CDR3 runs to 13 residues. This CDR3 reads CASSAGRPGGLFF. Written as DNA, the CDR3 is TGTGCCAGCAGTGCGGGGCGCCCCGGGGGGCTGTTTTTT.

With regard to this clonotype: This may be a read error, as it is one base from a much larger clone. The rearrangement links TRBV20-1 to TRBJ2-7, with no clear D. Germline V gene sequence: CDR1 DFQATT, CDR2 SNEGSKA (reference sequence). This CDR3 is 12 amino acids long. CDR3 region: CGARPNTYEQYF. CDR3 coding DNA: TGCGGTGCTAGGCCAAACACCTACGAGCAGTACTTC.

V and J are TRBV6-2 or TRBV6-3 and TRBJ2-1; the match to TRBD2 covers 13 bases. The V gene's germline CDR1 is MNHEY and CDR2 SVGEGT. CDR3 length: 14 amino acids. V dropped 10 bases and J dropped 7; count of bases not matched to a gene: 7. The CDR3 here is CATSRTSGRNEQFF. In DNA, the CDR3 is TGTGCCACTTCCCGGACTAGCGGGAGAAATGAGCAGTTCTTC.